Shown below are 15 T cell receptor beta chains from a single sample sequenced in a study of T cell responses to AZD1222 COVID-19 vaccine. Assay used: immunoSEQ multiplex PCR; TCRdb lists only in-frame clones, some missing. The sample has roughly 150,000 clones; around 91% are singletons. The sequenced sample was peripheral blood, obtained 28 days after the second AZD1222 dose. These receptors all come from an adult who received the AZD1222 COVID-19 vaccine.

The CDR3 reads CASSLKGGNTGELFF. For the CDR3, the DNA is TGTGCCAGCAGCCTTAAGGGGGGAAACACCGGGGAGCTGTTTTTT. This rearrangement joins TRBV11-1 to TRBJ2-2; D may match TRBD1 or TRBD2 (6 bases each). The CDR3 covers 15 residues. Per the germline V gene, CDR1 is SGHAT and CDR2 is FQDESV (reference sequence). V lost 5 bases and J 2 bases, leaving 12 bases between the germline ends.

This clone was seen just once. The J gene is TRBJ1-3, the V gene TRBV18; D gene unclear. The CDR3 is 17 amino acids. Trimming took 2 bases from V and 0 from J, leaving 14 bases between them. Germline values: CDR1 KGHSH, CDR2 LQKENI. The CDR3 spells CASSPRQAGSSGNTIYF. The CDR3 nucleotides read TGTGCCAGCTCACCAAGGCAGGCGGGTAGCTCTGGAAACACCATATATTTT.

V gene TRBV12-3 or TRBV12-4 combines with J gene TRBJ2-1; the match to TRBD2 covers 8 bases. This CDR3 is built from 13 residues. J lost 13 bases, V lost 5 bases, and 10 bases had no gene match. The CDR3 region is CASSRPGGGEQFF. DNA of the CDR3: TGTGCCAGCAGTCGCCCGGGAGGGGGGGAACAGTTCTTC.

This rearrangement joins TRBV12-3 or TRBV12-4 to TRBJ1-3, with 7 bases matching TRBD1. V lost 6 bases and J lost 4; bases outside the gene matches: 3. CDR3 length: 13 amino acids. The CDR3 loop is CASSTGVGNTIYF. The CDR3 DNA reads as TGTGCCAGCAGCACAGGGGTCGGAAACACCATATATTTT.

The chain employs TRBV3-1 (or the pseudogene TRBV3-2) and TRBJ2-2; 12 bases match TRBD2. The CDR3 is 16 amino acids. V shed 3 bases, J shed 5 bases, and the junction held 4 bases outside the gene matches. CDR1 is LGHDT, CDR2 YNNKEL, per germline (reference sequence). Here the CDR3 DNA reads TGTGCCAGCAGCCAGGGACTAGCGGGCGTAACCGGGGAGCTGTTTTTT. Its translation is CASSQGLAGVTGELFF.

Turning to this clone: Other DNA sequences in the sample encode the same CDR3. This chain joins TRBV5-1 and TRBJ2-7; 7 nucleotides line up with TRBD1. The CDR3 covers 14 residues. Germline-derived CDR1 and CDR2 are SGHRS and YFSETQ. After removal of 0 bases from V and 3 bases from J, the junction contained 3 bases not matched to a gene. CDR3 loop: CASSLDRDSYEQYF. The DNA of the CDR3 is TGCGCCAGCAGCTTGGATCGGGACAGCTACGAGCAGTACTTC. Complete variable domain (other parts from reference TRBV5-1 and TRBJ2-7): KAGVTQTPRYLIKTRGQQVTLSCSPISGHRSVSWYQQTPGQGLQFLFEYFSETQRNKGNFPGRFSGRQFSNSRSEMNVSTLELGDSALYLCASSLDRDSYEQYFGPGTRLTVT.

The rearrangement links TRBV5-8 to TRBJ1-5; the match to TRBD1 covers 7 bases. The V gene's germline CDR1 is SGHTS and CDR2 YDEGEE. There are 14 residues in the CDR3. J was trimmed by 5 bases and V by 0 bases; bases with no gene match: 2. Here the CDR3 reads CASSLGQGDQPQHF. CDR3 DNA sequence: TGTGCCAGCAGCTTGGGACAGGGCGATCAGCCCCAGCATTTT.

This chain uses TRBV7-9 with TRBJ1-2, with 10 positions matching TRBD1. CDR3 size: 16 residues. With 5 bases clipped from V and 6 bases from J, the junction kept 12 bases outside the gene matches. Germline V CDR1 and CDR2: SEHNR, FQNEAQ (reference sequence). The CDR3: CASSARQGALLNGYTF. The CDR3 bases are TGTGCCAGCAGCGCTCGACAGGGGGCGCTTCTTAATGGCTACACCTTC.

Notes on this clone: The same CDR3 is also encoded by other DNA sequences in this sample. This sequence joins TRBV7-2 and TRBJ1-5; D is unclear. The CDR3 is 14 amino acids. Trimming shortened V by 1 base and J by 2 bases, and 6 bases separated the two germline ends. Germline loops: CDR1 SGHTA, CDR2 FQGNSA. Written as DNA, the CDR3 is TGTGCCAGCAGCTTAGGAGGCGGCAATCAGCCCCAGCATTTT. As protein: CASSLGGGNQPQHF. Drawing the rest from reference TRBV7-2 and TRBJ1-5, the complete variable domain is GAGVSQSPSNKVTEKGKDVELRCDPISGHTALYWYRQSLGQGLEFLIYFQGNSAPDKSGLPSDRFSAERTGGSVSTLTIQRTQQEDSAVYLCASSLGGGNQPQHFGDGTRLSIL.

The gene calls are TRBV5-4 and TRBJ2-3; 11 nucleotides match TRBD1. The CDR3 sequence is 15 residues long. The V segment lost 0 bases and the J segment 4 bases; nucleotides outside the gene matches: 1. The V gene's germline CDR1 is SGHNT and CDR2 YYREEE (reference sequence). CDR3 nucleotide sequence: TGTGCCAGCAGCTTGGGGGGACAGGGGGCAGATACGCAGTATTTT. It codes for CASSLGGQGADTQYF.

The chain links TRBV4-2 to TRBJ1-5; no clear D gene. Trimming removed 3 bases at V and 0 bases at J, with 21 bases between. CDR3 length: 19 residues. Germline V lookup: CDR1 LGHNA, CDR2 YNFKEQ. The CDR3 is CASSHSLSGGIDSNQPQHF. DNA of the CDR3: TGTGCCAGCAGCCATTCCCTTAGTGGCGGAATCGATAGCAATCAGCCCCAGCATTTT.

The V gene is TRBV6-5, the J gene TRBJ1-5; D is unresolved. The CDR3 is 15 residues long. Germline values: CDR1 MNHEY, CDR2 SVGAGI. Trimming took 6 bases from V and 3 from J, leaving 15 bases between them. In DNA, the CDR3 is TGTGCCAGCAGGAGGGATTACCTAACCAATCAGCCCCAGCATTTT. It yields the protein CASRRDYLTNQPQHF.

The table lists this clone with a few counts. The DNA of the CDR3 is TGTGCCAGCAGTACCCTGGGGGGTGGGACCTCGGGAGAAAAACTGTTTTTT. Translated, it gives CASSTLGGGTSGEKLFF. The chain recombines TRBV28 with TRBJ1-4; D may be TRBD1 (5 bases). Trimming removed 5 bases at V and 8 bases at J, with 24 bases between. Per germline, CDR1 MDHEN and CDR2 SYDVKM. The CDR3 runs to 17 residues.

J is TRBJ1-2 and V is TRBV6-4; D ambiguous. The germline V gene has CDR1 MRHNA and CDR2 SNTAGT. The CDR3 extends over 11 amino acids. Trimming removed 3 bases from V and 6 bases from J, with 5 bases in between. DNA of the CDR3: TGTGCCAGCAGTGAAGGCCATGGCTACACCTTC. This sequence encodes CASSEGHGYTF.

The chain joins TRBV19 to TRBJ1-2, with a weak D call TRBD1 (6 bases). The V end was cut by 5 bases, the J end by 6 bases, with 19 bases between. In germline, CDR1 is LNHDA, CDR2 SQIVND (reference sequence). CDR3 length: 15 amino acids. For the CDR3, the DNA is TGTGCCAGTAGTGAGCGGCGGACAGCCAAGGATGGCTACACCTTC. Its protein is CASSERRTAKDGYTF.